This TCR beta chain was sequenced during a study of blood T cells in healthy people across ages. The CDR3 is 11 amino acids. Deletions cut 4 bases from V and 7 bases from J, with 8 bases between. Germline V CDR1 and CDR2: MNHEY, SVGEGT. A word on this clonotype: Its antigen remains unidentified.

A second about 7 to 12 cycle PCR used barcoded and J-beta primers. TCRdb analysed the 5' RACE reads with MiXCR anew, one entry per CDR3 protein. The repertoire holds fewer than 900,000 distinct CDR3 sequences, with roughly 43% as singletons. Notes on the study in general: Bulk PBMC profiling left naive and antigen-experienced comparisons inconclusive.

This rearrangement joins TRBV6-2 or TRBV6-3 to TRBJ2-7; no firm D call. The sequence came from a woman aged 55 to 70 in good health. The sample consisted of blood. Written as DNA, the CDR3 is TGTGCCAGCAGTTGGATAGGAGAGCAGTACTTC. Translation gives CASSWIGEQYF.